Listed below are T cell receptor beta chains from one sample, sequenced in a study of blood T cell repertoires in COVID-19. Sequenced by immunoSEQ multiplex PCR; TCRdb stores in-frame clones only, minus some. There are some 100,000 clones in the sample; 65% to 90% occur only once, and roughly 7.9% lies in the top ten. The specimen was peripheral blood. The receptors were sampled from a woman older than 75 with active or convalescent COVID-19. The CDR3 runs from the conserved cysteine through the conserved F or W. The D gene is left open where the match is weak. Expanded clones get a size class; other rows say once, few or many, or leave the size out.

v_gene	abundance	j_gene	d_gene	CDR3nt	CDR3aa
TRBV5-1	.	TRBJ1-5	TRBD1	TGCGCCAGCAGCTTGGCCCCGACAGGGGATAGCAATCAGCCCCAGCATTTT	CASSLAPTGDSNQPQHF
TRBV3-1/TRBV3-2	.	TRBJ2-3	TRBD2	TGTGCCAGCAGCCTAGCGGGAGGGAGCACAGATACGCAGTATTTT	CASSLAGGSTDTQYF
TRBV6-5	.	TRBJ2-3	.	TGTGCCAGCATTAGCTCAGACCGTAGCACAGATACGCAGTATTTT	CASISSDRSTDTQYF
TRBV7-8	.	TRBJ2-7	.	TGTGCCAGCAGCCCCCTTTCGACTTACGAGCAGTACTTC	CASSPLSTYEQYF
TRBV10-1	.	TRBJ2-7	.	TGCGCCAGCAGTGTGGCGGGAACCTACGAGCAGTACTTC	CASSVAGTYEQYF
TRBV19	.	TRBJ2-2	.	TGTGCCAGTACTCTGGGCAGGGCTTACACCGGGGAGCTGTTTTTT	CASTLGRAYTGELFF
TRBV7-9	.	TRBJ2-7	TRBD1	TGTGCCAGCAGCCATCCCGGAGGGACAGGGGCCTACGAGCAGTACTTC	CASSHPGGTGAYEQYF
TRBV4-1	once	TRBJ1-6	TRBD1	TGCGCCAGCAGCCATGAAAAGGGACAGGGAAGAAGAAGCTCACCCCTCCACTTT	CASSHEKGQGRRSSPLHF
TRBV5-6	.	TRBJ1-4	.	TGTGCCAGCAGCTTGGAGGGGCATGAAAAACTGTTTTTT	CASSLEGHEKLFF
TRBV25-1	.	TRBJ1-4	.	TGTGCCAGCAGTTTCAGGTCGGGGGAAAAACTGTTTTTT	CASSFRSGEKLFF
TRBV7-9	few	TRBJ1-4	TRBD1	TGTGCCAGCAGCTTTCAGGGGGCGAACGAAAAACTGTTTTTT	CASSFQGANEKLFF
TRBV7-8	.	TRBJ1-5	.	TGTGCCAGCAGCTTAGGCGGCTCAAGAGGGAATCAGCCCCAGCATTTT	CASSLGGSRGNQPQHF
TRBV7-6	.	TRBJ2-7	TRBD1	TGTGCCAGCAGCCTAGACAGGGTCACCTACGAGCAGTACTTC	CASSLDRVTYEQYF
TRBV6-5	.	TRBJ2-1	TRBD2	TGTGCCAGCAGTTTGGGACTAGCATCCAATGAGCAGTTCTTC	CASSLGLASNEQFF
TRBV2	.	TRBJ1-2	TRBD1	TGTGCCAGCAGGAACAGGGGAAGTAATGGCTACACCTTC	CASRNRGSNGYTF
TRBV28	.	TRBJ1-1	.	TGTGCCAGCAGTTTAAGCAGGGGAACGTACACTGAAGCTTTCTTT	CASSLSRGTYTEAFF
TRBV19	.	TRBJ1-2	.	TGTGCCAGTAGTATAGGACAGCTAGATGCTAACTATGGCTACACCTTC	CASSIGQLDANYGYTF
TRBV27	medium-sized	TRBJ2-5	TRBD2	TGTGCCAGCAGTCCCCGGACTAGCGGGGGCCAAGAGACCCAGTACTTC	CASSPRTSGGQETQYF
TRBV12-3/TRBV12-4	few	TRBJ2-1	.	TGTGCCAGCAGTTTTGAGACCTACAATGAGCAGTTCTTC	CASSFETYNEQFF
TRBV7-9	.	TRBJ1-4	.	TGTGCCAGCAGCCAAACGCGGGGGAGTGCAACTAATGAAAAACTGTTTTTT	CASSQTRGSATNEKLFF
TRBV27	.	TRBJ2-7	.	TGTGCCAGCAGTCCCCTCGCCGGAGTCTCCTACGAGCAGTACTTC	CASSPLAGVSYEQYF
TRBV5-1	.	TRBJ2-2	TRBD1	TGCGCCAGCAGCCTCGGGACAGGGGGCTTGAACACCGGGGAGCTGTTTTTT	CASSLGTGGLNTGELFF
TRBV5-1	few	TRBJ1-1	.	TGCGCCAGCAGCCCGTCCGGGAACACTGAAGCTTTCTTT	CASSPSGNTEAFF
TRBV5-1	.	TRBJ2-1	.	TGCGCCAGCAGCTTGGAACCGGGGAGCTCCTACAATGAGCAGTTCTTC	CASSLEPGSSYNEQFF
TRBV6-1	.	TRBJ1-3	.	TGTGCCAGCAGTGAAACTTCCGGGATAGCGGACACCATATATTTT	CASSETSGIADTIYF
TRBV4-1	.	TRBJ2-7	TRBD1	TGCGCCAGCAGCCAAATAAGGACAGGGGACTACGAGCAGTACTTC	CASSQIRTGDYEQYF
TRBV10-1	.	TRBJ2-4	.	TGCGCCAGCACGCGGGGCCAGTACTTC	CASTRGQYF
TRBV6-5	.	TRBJ1-6	.	TGTGCCAGCAGTTACGAGAGGGGGAGTTCACCCCTCCACTTT	CASSYERGSSPLHF
TRBV18	.	TRBJ2-1	.	TGTGCCAGCTCACCACCGGGGGGAGGAGTGGGCAATGAGCAGTTCTTC	CASSPPGGGVGNEQFF
TRBV12-3/TRBV12-4	.	TRBJ1-2	.	TGTGCCAGCGGACTCAGGCTTAACTATGGCTACACCTTC	CASGLRLNYGYTF
TRBV6-5	.	TRBJ1-5	.	TGTGCCAGCAGTTACAAGGCAGGGTTAGTTCAGCCCCAGCATTTT	CASSYKAGLVQPQHF